One and the same sample provided the 32 T cell receptor beta chains below, sequenced in a study of blood T cell repertoires in COVID-19. The assay was immunoSEQ multiplex PCR, and TCRdb's table has in-frame clones only and misses some. The sample has hundreds of thousands of clones, approximately 88% seen once. Sequencing was carried out using peripheral blood. The receptors derive from a woman aged 50 to 65 with active or convalescent COVID-19.

This clone was counted between two and nine times. The chain carries TRBV6-6 and TRBJ1-2; 8 bases map to TRBD1. Per the germline V gene, CDR1 is MNHNY and CDR2 is SVGAGI (reference sequence). After removal of 7 bases from V and 2 bases from J, the junction contained 6 bases not matched to a gene. The CDR3 has 14 residues. The CDR3 region is CASNPDRANYGYTF. CDR3 coding DNA: TGTGCCAGCAACCCGGACAGGGCCAACTATGGCTACACCTTC.

The gene calls are TRBV19 and TRBJ1-5, with 7 bases aligning to TRBD1. CDR1 is LNHDA and CDR2 is SQIVND in the germline V gene (reference sequence). CDR3 length: 15 residues. V shed 7 bases and J 1 base; nucleotides not matched to a gene: 7. DNA of the CDR3: TGTGCCAGTAACCTCTCAGGGGGGAGCAATCAGCCCCAGCATTTT. It translates to CASNLSGGSNQPQHF.

The J gene is TRBJ1-1, the V gene TRBV29-1; TRBD1 is a possible D gene (6 bases). Between the trimmed V and J ends, which lost 7 bases and 3 bases, there was a span of 15 bases. The CDR3 sequence is 13 residues long. Germline CDR1 and CDR2: SQVTM and ANQGSEA. The CDR3 protein is CSALVGGYTEAFF. The DNA of the CDR3 is TGCAGCGCCCTAGTAGGGGGATACACTGAAGCTTTCTTT. Variable domain in full (rest from reference TRBV29-1 and TRBJ1-1): SAVISQKPSRDICQRGTSLTIQCQVDSQVTMMFWYRQQPGQSLTLIATANQGSEATYESGFVIDKFPISRPNLTFSTLTVSNMSPEDSSIYLCSALVGGYTEAFFGQGTRLTVV.

CDR3 residues: CASGIGGWVTNEKLFF. The CDR3 DNA is TGTGCCAGCGGTATAGGGGGCTGGGTGACTAATGAAAAACTGTTTTTT. The chain couples TRBV6-6 to TRBJ1-4, with 7 nucleotides matching TRBD1. Germline values: CDR1 MNHNY, CDR2 SVGAGI (reference sequence). The J segment lost 2 bases and the V segment lost 8 bases, leaving 11 bases of the junction unmatched. The CDR3 spans 16 residues.

This chain connects TRBV5-6 to TRBJ2-5, with D maybe TRBD1 (5 bases). This CDR3 has 16 residues. Germline V gene lookup returns CDR1 SGHDT and CDR2 YYEEEE. The V end lost 1 base, the J end lost 1 base, and 14 bases lay between the germline ends. For the CDR3, the DNA is TGTGCCAGCAGCTTGAGGGGCGACGCCCTCCAAGAGACCCAGTACTTC. This translates into CASSLRGDALQETQYF.

The DNA for the CDR3 is TGTGCCAGCAGCGCCGTATCAACTAATGAAAAACTGTTTTTT. Translating gives CASSAVSTNEKLFF. The chain combines TRBV9 with TRBJ1-4; no clear D. The germline V gene encodes CDR1 SGDLS and CDR2 YYNGEE. V lost 3 bases to trimming and J lost 0 bases, with 6 bases between them. The CDR3 extends over 14 amino acids.

The genes are TRBV21-1 and TRBJ1-1. TRBV21-1 is a pseudogene locus. This CDR3 region has 15 residues. The CDR3 sequence is CASSKEKGRVSEAFF. CDR3 bases: TGTGCCAGCAGCAAAGAAAAAGGGCGGGTCAGTGAAGCTTTCTTT.

For the CDR3, the DNA is TGCAGCGTACGGGACACCCAAGACAAAAACATTCAGTACTTC. Translation: CSVRDTQDKNIQYF. The rearrangement joins TRBV29-1 to TRBJ2-4; TRBD1 is a possible D gene (6 bases). The CDR3 totals 14 residues. Trimming removed 6 bases from V and 3 bases from J, with 15 bases in between. Per the germline V gene, CDR1 is SQVTM and CDR2 is ANQGSEA.

Notes on this clone: The same CDR3 arises from other DNA sequences in this sample as well. This chain links TRBV7-6 with TRBJ1-1, with 8 bases fitting TRBD1. J lost 0 bases, V lost 5 bases, and 5 bases had no gene match. The length of the CDR3 is 15 residues. CDR1 and CDR2 from the germline V gene are SGHVS and FNYEAQ. The DNA for the CDR3 is TGTGCCAGCAGCCTCGGGACAGGCCTGAACACTGAAGCTTTCTTT. Translated, it gives CASSLGTGLNTEAFF.

The chain carries TRBV2 and TRBJ2-1; TRBD2 aligns across 16 bases. Per germline, CDR1 SNHLY and CDR2 FYNNEI. Germline trimming cut 3 bases from V and 9 bases from J; bases unmatched to any gene: 11. This CDR3 is built from 18 residues. This chain's CDR3 is CASSEGGLAGGPWVEQFF. The CDR3, as DNA: TGTGCCAGCAGTGAGGGGGGACTAGCGGGAGGGCCTTGGGTTGAGCAGTTCTTC.

The genes are TRBV4-1 and TRBJ2-7, with D uncertain. Germline V gene sequence: CDR1 MGHRA, CDR2 YSYEKL. The CDR3 runs 15 residues. Trimming left V 4 bases short and J 0 bases short, with 13 bases between. Here the CDR3 reads CASSPLPGLSYEQYF. As DNA, the CDR3 is TGCGCCAGCAGCCCACTGCCGGGTCTCTCCTACGAGCAGTACTTC.

The chain carries TRBV6-6 and TRBJ2-2; 8 positions agree with TRBD1. The CDR3 has 16 residues. Germline assignment: CDR1 MNHNY and CDR2 SVGAGI (reference sequence). The V gene end was trimmed by 3 bases and the J gene end by 2 bases; junction bases not matched to a gene: 5. CDR3 sequence: CASSYVGTGNTGELFF. The CDR3, as DNA: TGTGCCAGCAGTTATGTCGGGACAGGAAACACCGGGGAGCTGTTTTTT.

The chain links TRBV19 to TRBJ2-3; maybe TRBD2 (7 bases). The CDR3 is 13 amino acids. Trimming took off 8 bases at V and 3 bases at J, with 12 bases between the two ends. Germline V CDR1 and CDR2: LNHDA, SQIVND (reference sequence). Written as DNA, the CDR3 is TGTGCCAGTTCGGGGGGCAGAACAGATACGCAGTATTTT. Residues: CASSGGRTDTQYF.

This chain connects TRBV11-1 to TRBJ2-5, with 9 nucleotides matching TRBD1. The CDR3 consists of 17 residues. Germline assignment: CDR1 SGHAT and CDR2 FQDESV (reference sequence). V trimming: 0 bases; J trimming: 5 bases; junction bases outside the gene matches: 10. This CDR3 is CASSLAARTGAGETQYF. The CDR3 DNA follows: TGTGCCAGCAGCTTAGCCGCAAGGACAGGGGCAGGGGAGACCCAGTACTTC.

This clone was detected only once. The chain combines TRBV30 with TRBJ2-7, with TRBD2 identical over 9 bases. This CDR3 is built from 14 residues. Trimming cost V 5 bases and J 3 bases; bases outside gene matches: 8. The germline CDR1 and CDR2 sequences are GTSNPN and SVGIG (reference sequence). CDR3 amino acids: CAWRKAGGLYEQYF. DNA of the CDR3: TGTGCCTGGCGAAAAGCGGGGGGTCTCTACGAGCAGTACTTC.

The chain has TRBV29-1 and TRBJ2-7, with D possibly matching TRBD1 (6 bases). Trimming cost V 4 bases and J 0 bases, with 13 bases left between them. The CDR3 extends over 14 amino acids. Germline V gene data show CDR1 as SQVTM and CDR2 as ANQGSEA. The CDR3 DNA reads TGCAGCGTTGGAGGGGGTCGAAGCTCCTACGAGCAGTACTTC. Amino acids: CSVGGGRSSYEQYF.

CDR3 DNA sequence: TGTGCCACGGGGAAGCAAGAGACCCAGTACTTC. Translated: CATGKQETQYF. The gene calls are TRBV12-3 or TRBV12-4 and TRBJ2-5; possibly TRBD2 for D (5 bases). This CDR3 has 11 amino acids. Trimming removed 10 bases at V and 2 bases at J, with 8 bases between.

This clone was found once. One base away lies a much larger clone, so this may be a sequencing read error. Other DNA sequences from this sample encode an identical CDR3 as well. The gene calls are TRBV11-2 and TRBJ1-1; D possibly corresponds to TRBD1 (6 bases). Germline CDR1 reads SGHAT; CDR2 reads FQNNGV. Trimming removed 3 bases at V and 1 base at J, with 6 bases between. This CDR3 has 13 amino acids. The CDR3 coding sequence is TGTGCCAGCAGCTTGGACAGGAACACTGAAGCTTTCTTT. Its translation is CASSLDRNTEAFF.

A few counts support this clone. This rearrangement joins TRBV20-1 to TRBJ2-3; TRBD2 matches 8 bases. Germline values: CDR1 DFQATT, CDR2 SNEGSKA (reference sequence). CDR3 length: 17 amino acids. The V gene end was trimmed by 3 bases and the J gene end by 2 bases; junction bases not matched to a gene: 13. CDR3 nucleotides: TGCAGTGCTAGTCGGCTAGCGGGCGGCGAATACACAGATACGCAGTATTTT. It specifies CSASRLAGGEYTDTQYF.

The chain uses TRBV7-9 and TRBJ1-2; D is ambiguous. The CDR3 extends over 14 amino acids. Per germline, CDR1 SEHNR and CDR2 FQNEAQ (reference sequence). V was pared by 0 bases and J by 6 bases, with 11 bases between. This CDR3 reads CASSLALGVNGYTF. CDR3 DNA sequence: TGTGCCAGCAGCTTAGCGTTGGGAGTCAATGGCTACACCTTC.

The chain carries TRBV28 and TRBJ2-2, with TRBD1 matching over 7 bases. There are 15 residues in the CDR3. CDR1 and CDR2 from the germline V gene are MDHEN and SYDVKM. J lost 5 bases, V lost 3 bases, and 6 bases had no gene match. As DNA, the CDR3 is TGTGCCAGCAGTTTTAGGGGACAGAGGACCGGGGAGCTGTTTTTT. Translation gives CASSFRGQRTGELFF.

The chain uses TRBV7-8 and TRBJ1-1; the match to TRBD1 covers 8 bases. Germline-derived CDR1 and CDR2 are SGHVS and FQNEAQ. This CDR3 has 14 amino acids. V lost 5 bases and J lost 6; bases outside the gene matches: 8. The CDR3 region has the DNA TGTGCCAGCAGCGACGGGACAGGCAAGGCTGAAGCTTTCTTT. Translating gives CASSDGTGKAEAFF. The full variable domain, its missing parts supplied by reference TRBV7-8 and TRBJ1-1, is GAGVSQSPRYKVAKRGQDVALRCDPISGHVSLFWYQQALGQGPEFLTYFQNEAQLDKSGLPSDRFFAERPEGSVSTLKIQRTQQEDSAVYLCASSDGTGKAEAFFGQGTRLTVV.

This clone was detected only a few times. The CDR3 nucleotides are TGTGCCAGCAGTTACACTGGACGAAGGGAGGAAAAACTGTTTTTT. Amino acid sequence: CASSYTGRREEKLFF. The chain combines TRBV6-5 with TRBJ1-4; D unclear. Trimming removed 2 bases from V and 8 bases from J, with 15 bases in between. This CDR3 contains 15 residues. In germline, CDR1 is MNHEY, CDR2 SVGAGI.

The gene calls are TRBV5-5 and TRBJ1-2; tentatively, D is TRBD1 (5 bases). The V and J ends lost 0 bases and 6 bases respectively, with 15 bases between them. The length of the CDR3 is 15 residues. The germline gives CDR1 SGHKS, CDR2 YYEKEE (reference sequence). The CDR3 loop reads CASSLAGQGKDGYTF. DNA of the CDR3: TGTGCCAGCAGCTTGGCGGGCCAGGGAAAGGATGGCTACACCTTC.

This sequence joins TRBV14 and TRBJ2-1; the match to TRBD1 covers 11 bases. The ends lost 4 bases at V and 6 bases at J; junction bases unmatched: 11. The germline V gene encodes CDR1 SGHDN and CDR2 FVKESK. The CDR3 sequence is 17 residues long. In DNA form, the CDR3 reads TGTGCCAGCAGCCCCGACGGACAGGGGGCGCAGGGCAATGAGCAGTTCTTC. Its protein is CASSPDGQGAQGNEQFF.

About this clone itself: The identical CDR3 is also encoded by other nucleotide sequences in the sample. V gene TRBV6-5 combines with J gene TRBJ1-1; D not resolved. This CDR3 has 12 amino acids. Trimming left V 0 bases short and J 8 bases short, with 7 bases between. Per germline, CDR1 MNHEY and CDR2 SVGAGI. The CDR3 spells CASSYSTGEAFF. In DNA form, the CDR3 reads TGTGCCAGCAGTTACTCGACCGGGGAAGCTTTCTTT.

V gene TRBV19 combines with J gene TRBJ1-6, with D perhaps TRBD1 (6 bases). Deletions cut 4 bases from V and 16 bases from J, with 11 bases between. The length of the CDR3 is 11 residues. Germline loops: CDR1 LNHDA, CDR2 SQIVND (reference sequence). The chain's CDR3 is CASSTGHILHF. The CDR3 DNA follows: TGTGCCAGTAGTACGGGACACATTCTCCACTTT.

V gene TRBV11-3 combines with J gene TRBJ1-1; 7 nucleotides align to TRBD1. The CDR3 extends over 14 amino acids. Germline CDR1 is SGHNT and CDR2 is YENEEA. The V gene end was trimmed by 6 bases and the J gene end by 0 bases; junction bases not matched to a gene: 4. CDR3 sequence reads: CASSYRGMNTEAFF. As DNA, the CDR3 is TGTGCCAGCAGTTACAGGGGAATGAACACTGAAGCTTTCTTT. Together with reference TRBV11-3 and TRBJ1-1, the CDR3 gives the full variable domain: EAGVVQSPRYKIIEKKQPVAFWCNPISGHNTLYWYLQNLGQGPELLIRYENEEAVDDSQLPKDRFSAERLKGVDSTLKIQPAELGDSAVYLCASSYRGMNTEAFFGQGTRLTVV.

CDR3 nucleotides: TGTGCCACTGAGGTCGGGGGAGAGGGAAACACCATATATTTT. It encodes CATEVGGEGNTIYF. V and J are TRBV10-3 and TRBJ1-3; D might be TRBD1 (5 bases). The V and J ends lost 10 bases and 4 bases respectively, with 17 bases between them. The CDR3 is 14 amino acids. CDR1 is ENHRY and CDR2 is SYGVKD in the germline V gene.

The J gene is TRBJ1-5, the V gene TRBV19, with a weak D call TRBD1 (5 bases). Germline V lookup: CDR1 LNHDA, CDR2 SQIVND (reference sequence). The CDR3 consists of 15 residues. With 5 bases removed from V and 2 bases from J, the gap between germline ends came to 13 bases. Here the CDR3 reads CASSDLGGGNQPQHF. CDR3 coding DNA: TGTGCCAGTAGTGATTTGGGGGGTGGCAATCAGCCCCAGCATTTT.

The chain combines TRBV24-1 with TRBJ2-3; the match to TRBD1 covers 9 bases. The germline gives CDR1 KGHDR, CDR2 SFDVKD. The CDR3 totals 15 residues. With V trimmed by 7 bases and J by 3 bases, 7 bases remained unmatched. Here the CDR3 reads CATSAGTGRTDTQYF. For the CDR3, the DNA is TGTGCCACCAGCGCCGGGACAGGGAGGACAGATACGCAGTATTTT.

In its sample, this clone was seen a few times. V and J are TRBV30 and TRBJ1-1, with 8 bases that match TRBD1. This CDR3 has 13 residues. Germline assignment: CDR1 GTSNPN and CDR2 SVGIG (reference sequence). V gave up 8 bases and J gave up 0 bases; unmatched junction bases: 5. The CDR3 region is CAQRTGMNTEAFF. CDR3 sequence (DNA): TGTGCCCAACGGACAGGGATGAACACTGAAGCTTTCTTT. Using reference TRBV30 and TRBJ1-1 for the parts outside the CDR3, the full variable domain is SQTIHQWPATLVQPVGSPLSLECTVEGTSNPNLYWYRQAAGRGLQLLFYSVGIGQISSEVPQNLSASRPQDRQFILSSKKLLLSDSGFYLCAQRTGMNTEAFFGQGTRLTVV.